This TCR beta chain is from a study of radiation and T cells in renal cell carcinoma. In the study overall: Nephrectomy followed 15 Gy stereotactic body radiation by 4 weeks.

Libraries were prepared by immunoSEQ multiplex PCR; TCRdb keeps only in-frame clonotypes and omits some of them. The sample carries about 58,000 clones, just over 75% recorded once. The time point here: blood 2 weeks post-SBRT. As to treatment: 15 Gy SBRT to primary tumor, nephrectomy 4 weeks later. Between the trimmed V and J ends, which lost 7 bases and 0 bases, there was a span of 12 bases. Germline V gives CDR1 SNHLY, CDR2 FYNNEI. This CDR3 is 15 amino acids long. As regards this clone: Antigen unknown.

Findings and limits, study-wide: In blood, top tumor clones expanded by 2 weeks, shrinking by 4.

The sample consisted of blood, taken from a patient whose treatment included radiotherapy and nephrectomy. The receptor was isolated from a man in his fifties or sixties with renal cell carcinoma. V is TRBV2 and J is TRBJ2-2; no reliable D call. CDR3: CASTFRASNTGELFF. CDR3 bases: TGTGCCAGCACCTTCCGGGCCTCGAACACCGGGGAGCTGTTTTTT.